This TCR beta chain derives from a study of blood T cell repertoires in COVID-19. The wider study: The analysed material was cDNA or gDNA that came from T cells, B-cell-depleted T cells, or PBMCs.

Per the authors' pipeline: From reference gene primer amplification, estimates of nucleated cell counts were derived. Using immunoSEQ multiplex PCR, the repertoire was profiled, and TCRdb retains in-frame clones only, with some absent. V, J and clone size were drawn from that table, and D and trimming were deduced from the DNA. The table records about 670,000 clones, 70% to 90% of them present only once. CDR3 size: 15 residues. The V gene end was trimmed by 1 base and the J gene end by 5 bases; junction bases not matched to a gene: 4. Germline V gene lookup returns CDR1 SEHNR and CDR2 FQNEAQ (reference sequence).

Sequenced: peripheral blood. This clonotype originated in a woman aged 18-29 years with acute or convalescent COVID-19. The chain joins TRBV7-9 to TRBJ1-1, with 10 nucleotides matching TRBD1. CDR3 nucleotides: TGTGCCAGCAGCTTAGGGGGGACAGGGGCAACTGAAGCTTTCTTT. It is translated as CASSLGGTGATEAFF.